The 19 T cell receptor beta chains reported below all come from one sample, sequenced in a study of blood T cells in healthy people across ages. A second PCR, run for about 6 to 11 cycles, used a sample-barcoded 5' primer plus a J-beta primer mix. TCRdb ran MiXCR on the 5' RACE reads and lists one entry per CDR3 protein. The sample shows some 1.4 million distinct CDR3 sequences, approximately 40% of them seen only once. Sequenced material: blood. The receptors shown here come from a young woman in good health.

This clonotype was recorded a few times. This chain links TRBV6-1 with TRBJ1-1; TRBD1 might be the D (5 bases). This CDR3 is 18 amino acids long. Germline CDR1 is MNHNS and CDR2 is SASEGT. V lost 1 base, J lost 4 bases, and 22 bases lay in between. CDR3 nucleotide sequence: TGTGCCAGCAGTGAAGAGGCAGGGTCGGAACCCGCGGGCACTGAAGCTTTCTTT. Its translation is CASSEEAGSEPAGTEAFF.

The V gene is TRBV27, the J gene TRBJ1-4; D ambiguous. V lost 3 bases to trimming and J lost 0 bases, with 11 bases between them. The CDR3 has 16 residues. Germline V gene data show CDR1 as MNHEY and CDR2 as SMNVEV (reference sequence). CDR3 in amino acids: CASSLRMSTTNEKLFF. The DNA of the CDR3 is TGTGCCAGCAGTTTGCGTATGAGTACAACTAATGAAAAACTGTTTTTT.

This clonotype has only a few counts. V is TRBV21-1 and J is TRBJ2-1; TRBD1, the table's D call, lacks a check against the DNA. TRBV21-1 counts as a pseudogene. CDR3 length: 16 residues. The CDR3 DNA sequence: TGTGCCAGCAGCAAACCCCTGACTACCCCGGGCGATGAGCAGTTCTTC. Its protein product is CASSKPLTTPGDEQFF.

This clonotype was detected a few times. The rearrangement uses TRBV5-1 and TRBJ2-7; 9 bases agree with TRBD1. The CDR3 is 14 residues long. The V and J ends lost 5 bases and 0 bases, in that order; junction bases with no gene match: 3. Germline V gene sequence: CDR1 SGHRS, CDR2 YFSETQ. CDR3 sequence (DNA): TGCGCCAGCAGGTCGACAGGGGGCTCCTACGAGCAGTACTTC. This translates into CASRSTGGSYEQYF.

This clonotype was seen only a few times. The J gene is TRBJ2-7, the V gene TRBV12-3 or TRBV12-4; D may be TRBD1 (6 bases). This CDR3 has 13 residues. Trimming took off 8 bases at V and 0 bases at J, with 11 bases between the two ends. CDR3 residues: CASYGGPSYEQYF. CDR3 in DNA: TGTGCCAGCTATGGGGGCCCCTCCTACGAGCAGTACTTC.

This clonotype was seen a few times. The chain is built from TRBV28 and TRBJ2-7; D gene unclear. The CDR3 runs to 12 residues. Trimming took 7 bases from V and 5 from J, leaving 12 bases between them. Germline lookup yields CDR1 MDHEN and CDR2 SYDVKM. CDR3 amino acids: CASTLGRNEQYF. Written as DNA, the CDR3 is TGTGCCAGCACCTTGGGAAGAAACGAGCAGTACTTC.

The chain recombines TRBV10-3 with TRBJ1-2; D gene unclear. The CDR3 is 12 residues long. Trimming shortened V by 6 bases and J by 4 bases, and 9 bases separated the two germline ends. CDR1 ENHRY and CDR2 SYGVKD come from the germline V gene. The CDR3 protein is CAIRGISYGYTF. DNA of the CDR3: TGTGCCATCAGAGGGATTTCCTATGGCTACACCTTC.

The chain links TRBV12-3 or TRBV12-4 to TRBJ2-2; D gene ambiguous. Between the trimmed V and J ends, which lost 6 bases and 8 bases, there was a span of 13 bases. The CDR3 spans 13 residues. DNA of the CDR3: TGTGCCAGCAGCCCTCGGCGTTTGGGGGAGCTGTTTTTT. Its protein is CASSPRRLGELFF.

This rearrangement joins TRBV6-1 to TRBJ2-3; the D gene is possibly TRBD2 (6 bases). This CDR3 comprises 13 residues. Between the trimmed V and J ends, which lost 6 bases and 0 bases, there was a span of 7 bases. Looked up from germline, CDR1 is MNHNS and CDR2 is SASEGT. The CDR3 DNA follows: TGTGCCAGCAGGGAGGGTAGCACAGATACGCAGTATTTT. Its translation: CASREGSTDTQYF.

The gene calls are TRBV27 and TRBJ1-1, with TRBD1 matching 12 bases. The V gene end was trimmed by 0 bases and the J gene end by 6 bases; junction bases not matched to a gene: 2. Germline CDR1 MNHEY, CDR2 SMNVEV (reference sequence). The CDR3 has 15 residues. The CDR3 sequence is CASSLSGTGGPEAFF. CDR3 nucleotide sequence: TGTGCCAGCAGTTTATCTGGGACAGGGGGCCCTGAAGCTTTCTTT.

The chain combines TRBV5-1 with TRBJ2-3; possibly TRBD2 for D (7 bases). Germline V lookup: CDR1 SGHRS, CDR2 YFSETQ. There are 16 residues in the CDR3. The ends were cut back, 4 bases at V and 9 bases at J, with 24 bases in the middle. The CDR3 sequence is CASSPRAGGGGETQYF. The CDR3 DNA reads TGCGCCAGCAGCCCGCGTGCTGGAGGAGGGGGGGAAACGCAGTATTTT.

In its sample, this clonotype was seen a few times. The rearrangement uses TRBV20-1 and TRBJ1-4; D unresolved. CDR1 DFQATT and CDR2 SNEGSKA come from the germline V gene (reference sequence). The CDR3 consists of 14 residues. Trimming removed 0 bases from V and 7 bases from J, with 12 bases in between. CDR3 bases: TGCAGTGCTAGAGATTACCGGGGAGGTGAAAAACTGTTTTTT. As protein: CSARDYRGGEKLFF.

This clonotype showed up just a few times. In DNA form, the CDR3 reads TGTGCCAGCAGCCAAGAGGGGTTGGCCAATGAGCAGTACTTC. Protein sequence: CASSQEGLANEQYF. The J gene is TRBJ2-5, the V gene TRBV3-1, with D unclear. CDR1 and CDR2 from the germline V gene are LGHDT and YNNKEL (reference sequence). Trimming removed 0 bases from V and 11 bases from J, with 16 bases in between. This CDR3 spans 14 amino acids.

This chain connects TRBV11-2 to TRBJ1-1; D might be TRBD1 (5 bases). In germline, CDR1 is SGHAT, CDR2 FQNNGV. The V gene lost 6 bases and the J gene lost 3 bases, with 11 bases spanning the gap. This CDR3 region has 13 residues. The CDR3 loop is CASRSQEYTEAFF. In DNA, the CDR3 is TGTGCCAGCAGGTCACAGGAATACACTGAAGCTTTCTTT.

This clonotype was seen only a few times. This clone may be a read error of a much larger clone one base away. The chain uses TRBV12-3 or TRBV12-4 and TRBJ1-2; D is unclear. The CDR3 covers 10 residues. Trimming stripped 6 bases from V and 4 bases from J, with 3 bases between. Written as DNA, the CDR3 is TGTGCCAGCAGACGCTATGGCTACACCTTC. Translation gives CASRRYGYTF.

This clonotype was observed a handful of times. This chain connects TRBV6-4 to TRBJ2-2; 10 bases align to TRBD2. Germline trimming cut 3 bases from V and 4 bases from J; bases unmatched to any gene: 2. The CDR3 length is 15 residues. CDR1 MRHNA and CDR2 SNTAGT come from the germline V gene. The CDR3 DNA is TGTGCCAGCAGTGAAGCGGGAGGGAGCACCGGGGAGCTGTTTTTT. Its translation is CASSEAGGSTGELFF.

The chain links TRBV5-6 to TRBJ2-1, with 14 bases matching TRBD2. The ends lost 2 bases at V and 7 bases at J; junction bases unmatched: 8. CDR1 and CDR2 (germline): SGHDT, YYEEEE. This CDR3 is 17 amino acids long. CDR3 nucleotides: TGTGCCAGCAGCTTCAAGACTAGCGGGAGGGCATGGAATGAGCAGTTCTTC. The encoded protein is CASSFKTSGRAWNEQFF.

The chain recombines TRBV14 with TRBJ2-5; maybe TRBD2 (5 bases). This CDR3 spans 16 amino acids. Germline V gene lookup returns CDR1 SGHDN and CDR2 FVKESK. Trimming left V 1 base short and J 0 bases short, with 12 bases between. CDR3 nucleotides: TGTGCCAGCAGCCAAGGGGGTGAGGGCCACCAAGAGACCCAGTACTTC. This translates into CASSQGGEGHQETQYF.

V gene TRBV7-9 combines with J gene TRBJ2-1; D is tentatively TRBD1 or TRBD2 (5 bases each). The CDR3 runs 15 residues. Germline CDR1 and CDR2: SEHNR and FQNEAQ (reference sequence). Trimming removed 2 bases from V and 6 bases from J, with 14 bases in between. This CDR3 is CASSLPGREINEQFF. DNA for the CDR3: TGTGCCAGCAGCTTACCCGGCAGGGAGATCAATGAGCAGTTCTTC.